This passage covers 4 T cell receptor beta chains from one sample sequenced in a study of OX40 agonist ivuxolimab in advanced cancers. Using immunoSEQ multiplex PCR, the repertoire was profiled, and TCRdb retains in-frame clones only, with some absent. Among approximately 60,000 clones listed, 77% were seen once. Material: CD4+ or CD8+ T cells sorted from blood, obtained in a trial of the OX40 agonist ivuxolimab. The receptors come from an adult with an advanced solid tumor such as melanoma, head and neck, liver or kidney cancer.

The chain combines TRBV10-3 with TRBJ1-4, with a weak D call TRBD1 (6 bases). The CDR3 extends over 14 amino acids. The V and J ends lost 3 bases and 7 bases respectively, with 12 bases between them. CDR1 and CDR2 (germline): ENHRY, SYGVKD. The CDR3 nucleotides read TGTGCCATCAGTGATTCGGGGGCCGCTGAAAAACTGTTTTTT. This sequence encodes CAISDSGAAEKLFF.

This clone has only one observation. This chain's CDR3 is CASSPTSGTHNSPLHF. The CDR3, as DNA: TGTGCCAGCAGCCCTACATCCGGGACTCATAATTCACCCCTCCACTTT. The rearrangement joins TRBV7-2 to TRBJ1-6; weak D call: TRBD1 (5 bases). Trimming took 5 bases from V and 5 from J, leaving 16 bases between them. This CDR3 is built from 16 residues. Germline loops: CDR1 SGHTA, CDR2 FQGNSA.

The chain employs TRBV12-5 and TRBJ2-4, with D maybe TRBD1 (6 bases). Germline V gene sequence: CDR1 LGHNT, CDR2 FRNRAP. V was cut by 1 base and J by 0 bases, with 13 bases left in between. The CDR3 spans 17 residues. DNA for the CDR3: TGTGCTAGTGGTTTGGGTCAGACAGGTTTAGCCAAAAACATTCAGTACTTC. Its translation: CASGLGQTGLAKNIQYF.

The chain combines TRBV10-3 with TRBJ2-3; 8 bases are a match to TRBD2. V lost 3 bases, J lost 0 bases, and 2 bases stayed unmatched. Germline V lookup: CDR1 ENHRY, CDR2 SYGVKD. The CDR3 totals 15 residues. The CDR3 spells CAISDASGSTDTQYF. The CDR3 DNA follows: TGTGCCATCAGTGATGCTAGCGGGAGCACAGATACGCAGTATTTT.